This T cell receptor beta chain emerged from a study of cytomegalovirus exposure and HLA in healthy donors. Trimming pared 11 bases from V and 6 bases from J, leaving 19 bases between. The CDR3 loop spans 14 amino acids. Germline V gene sequence: CDR1 WSHSY, CDR2 SAAADI. In this sample, this clone turned up a few times. The PCR employed 60 Vbeta primers together with 13 Jbeta primers. The data were produced by immunoSEQ multiplex PCR, yet TCRdb's version contains in-frame clones alone and is incomplete. This sample has 110,000 to 150,000 clones, with approximately 70% found just once. The sequenced sample consisted of PBMCs. The sequence was obtained from a woman between 35 and 50 years old in good health and CMV-seronegative. The chain links TRBV10-2 to TRBJ2-2, with D maybe TRBD1 (6 bases). CDR3 region: CAAWGQGSPGELFF. As DNA, the CDR3 is TGCGCCGCATGGGGGCAGGGTTCGCCCGGGGAGCTGTTTTTT.